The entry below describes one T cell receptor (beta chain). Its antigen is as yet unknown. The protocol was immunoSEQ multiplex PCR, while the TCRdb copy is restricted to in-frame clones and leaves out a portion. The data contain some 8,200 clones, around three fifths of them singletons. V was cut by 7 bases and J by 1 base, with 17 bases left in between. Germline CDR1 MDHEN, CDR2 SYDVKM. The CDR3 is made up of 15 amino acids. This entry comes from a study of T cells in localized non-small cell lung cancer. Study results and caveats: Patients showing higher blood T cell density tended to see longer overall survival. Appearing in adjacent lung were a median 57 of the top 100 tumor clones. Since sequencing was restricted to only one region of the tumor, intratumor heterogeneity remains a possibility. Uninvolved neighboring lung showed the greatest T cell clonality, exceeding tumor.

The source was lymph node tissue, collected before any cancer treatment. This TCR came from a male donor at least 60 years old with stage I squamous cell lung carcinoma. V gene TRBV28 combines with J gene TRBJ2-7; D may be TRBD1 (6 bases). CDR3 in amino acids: CASTQLGTRSYEQYF. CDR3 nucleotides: TGTGCCAGCACCCAACTGGGGACAAGGTCCTACGAGCAGTACTTC.